These 19 T cell receptor beta chains share one sample of origin, sequenced in a study of blood T cell repertoires in COVID-19 (dated by TCRdb to about 2020). The method behind the library was the immunoSEQ multiplex PCR assay. TCRdb re-hosts the immuneACCESS table, in-frame sequences only. Its copies lack some clones; in the studies checked, an unresolved V gene accounts for under half of them, and the cause for the rest is not known. For this sample the table gives 200,000 to 250,000 clones, of which approximately 86% were detected only once. About 3% of the sample belongs to the ten largest clones. Sequencing used peripheral blood. Source of these receptors: a woman between 25 and 40 years old who had recovered from COVID-19.

The chain carries TRBV7-2 and TRBJ1-2, with 9 bases identical to TRBD1. Looked up from germline, CDR1 is SGHTA and CDR2 is FQGNSA. The CDR3 runs 13 residues. Losses at the gene ends were 4 bases for V and 8 bases for J; bases not matched to a gene: 5. The CDR3: CASSSGQGTGYTF. As DNA, the CDR3 is TGTGCCAGCAGCTCAGGACAGGGGACCGGCTACACCTTC.

This clone was seen a single time. This rearrangement joins TRBV11-3 to TRBJ1-1; D perhaps matches TRBD1 (6 bases). The CDR3 runs 12 residues. Deletions cut 4 bases from V and 10 bases from J, with 13 bases between. CDR1 and CDR2 (germline): SGHNT, YENEEA. The CDR3 DNA reads as TGTGCCAGCAGCTCCACAGGGCGTAGAGCTTTCTTT. Protein sequence: CASSSTGRRAFF.

V is TRBV2 and J is TRBJ2-5; tentative D call: TRBD2 (5 bases). Trimming left V 7 bases short and J 3 bases short, with 12 bases between. Germline V gives CDR1 SNHLY, CDR2 FYNNEI. The CDR3 extends over 13 amino acids. CDR3 in DNA: TGTGCCAGCACCACCGGGGAAAAAGAGACCCAGTACTTC. It codes for CASTTGEKETQYF.

The chain links TRBV5-4 to TRBJ2-2; D gene ambiguous. The CDR3 length is 15 residues. The germline V gene encodes CDR1 SGHNT and CDR2 YYREEE (reference sequence). Trimming took 4 bases from V and 3 from J, leaving 13 bases between them. The CDR3 region has the DNA TGTGCCAGCAGCCGTCGACTCCCAGACACCGGGGAGCTGTTTTTT. It encodes CASSRRLPDTGELFF.

The chain uses TRBV2 and TRBJ2-5; TRBD1 aligns across 8 bases. The ends lost 5 bases at V and 5 bases at J; junction bases unmatched: 7. The CDR3 runs to 14 residues. Germline loops: CDR1 SNHLY, CDR2 FYNNEI. CDR3 bases: TGTGCCAGCAGTCGCGACAGGGGACGCGAGACCCAGTACTTC. As protein: CASSRDRGRETQYF.

This chain connects TRBV9 to TRBJ2-3; D is ambiguous. This CDR3 contains 15 residues. Germline loops: CDR1 SGDLS, CDR2 YYNGEE. Trimming left V 0 bases short and J 5 bases short, with 13 bases between. Here the CDR3 DNA reads TGTGCCAGCAGCGTAGCGGTTAGCCCCGGAGATACGCAGTATTTT. Protein sequence: CASSVAVSPGDTQYF.

This sequence joins TRBV7-2 and TRBJ2-1; TRBD2 matches at 8 bases. CDR1 and CDR2 from the germline V gene are SGHTA and FQGNSA. This CDR3 region has 16 residues. With V trimmed by 2 bases and J by 6 bases, 9 bases remained unmatched. The CDR3 loop is CASSLKGSRGGNEQFF. The DNA for the CDR3 is TGTGCCAGCAGCTTAAAAGGCAGCCGGGGGGGCAATGAGCAGTTCTTC.

The count of this clone is one. The chain uses TRBV29-1 and TRBJ1-1; D is possibly TRBD1 (6 bases). Germline loops: CDR1 SQVTM, CDR2 ANQGSEA. V shed 6 bases and J shed 3 bases, with 17 bases lying between them. This CDR3 has 14 amino acids. The CDR3 reads CSVAKNRDHTEAFF. Here the CDR3 DNA reads TGCAGCGTCGCCAAAAACAGGGACCACACTGAAGCTTTCTTT.

The chain combines TRBV28 with TRBJ2-5; TRBD1 matches 9 bases. Germline CDR1 MDHEN, CDR2 SYDVKM. Trimming at V came to 10 bases and at J to 4 bases, leaving 4 bases not matched to a gene. The CDR3 sequence is 12 residues long. CDR3 coding DNA: TGTGCCACCCTGACAGGGGGAGAGACCCAGTACTTC. Its translation: CATLTGGETQYF. Based on the CDR3 plus reference TRBV28 and TRBJ2-5, the full variable domain is DVKVTQSSRYLVKRTGEKVFLECVQDMDHENMFWYRQDPGLGLRLIYFSYDVKMKEKGDIPEGYSVSREKKERFSLILESASTNQTSMYLCATLTGGETQYFGPGTRLLVL.

V usage is TRBV4-2 and J usage is TRBJ2-7; D ambiguous. There are 13 residues in the CDR3. V shed 1 base and J shed 2 bases, with 6 bases lying between them. Germline V gene lookup returns CDR1 LGHNA and CDR2 YNFKEQ. The CDR3 loop is CASSQVRAYEQYF. CDR3 DNA: TGTGCCAGCAGCCAAGTTCGAGCCTACGAGCAGTACTTC.

The rearrangement joins TRBV5-1 to TRBJ1-4; 7 bases are a match to TRBD1. The germline gives CDR1 SGHRS, CDR2 YFSETQ. CDR3 length: 14 residues. Trimming removed 0 bases from V and 8 bases from J; junction bases left unmatched: 4. The CDR3 sequence is CASSLEPGGEKLFF. The CDR3 DNA is TGCGCCAGCAGCTTGGAGCCAGGGGGGGAAAAACTGTTTTTT.

Details on this clone: Other DNA sequences in the sample encode the same CDR3. The rearrangement links TRBV2 to TRBJ2-2; 7 bases agree with TRBD1. With V trimmed by 6 bases and J by 2 bases, 6 bases remained unmatched. Germline CDR1 reads SNHLY; CDR2 reads FYNNEI. The CDR3 loop spans 15 amino acids. CDR3 nucleotides: TGTGCCAGCAGCTCCGGGACAGAAAACACCGGGGAGCTGTTTTTT. Translated, it gives CASSSGTENTGELFF.

This chain joins TRBV5-6 and TRBJ2-1; 10 nucleotides line up with TRBD1. This CDR3 is 15 amino acids long. V lost 3 bases and J lost 9; bases outside the gene matches: 9. CDR1 and CDR2 from the germline V gene are SGHDT and YYEEEE. The CDR3 DNA reads as TGTGCCAGCAGCTCCTGGACAGGGGGAACGGCTGAGCAGTTCTTC. Protein: CASSSWTGGTAEQFF.

The chain combines TRBV5-1 with TRBJ1-1, with TRBD1 identical over 8 bases. The CDR3 loop spans 15 amino acids. Germline V gives CDR1 SGHRS, CDR2 YFSETQ. V dropped 0 bases and J dropped 5; count of bases not matched to a gene: 6. The CDR3, as DNA: TGCGCCAGCAGCTTGGCAAGACAGGGGAGGACTGAAGCTTTCTTT. Its protein product is CASSLARQGRTEAFF.

The chain uses TRBV19 and TRBJ2-5; D possibly corresponds to TRBD2 (7 bases). The CDR3 totals 15 residues. Trimming removed 8 bases from V and 7 bases from J, with 23 bases in between. Per germline, CDR1 LNHDA and CDR2 SQIVND (reference sequence). Here the CDR3 DNA reads TGTGCCAGTGCTACCGGCGGGGGCACGGGATTGACCCAGTACTTC. Protein product: CASATGGGTGLTQYF. Variable domain in full (rest from reference TRBV19 and TRBJ2-5): DGGITQSPKYLFRKEGQNVTLSCEQNLNHDAMYWYRQDPGQGLRLIYYSQIVNDFQKGDIAEGYSVSREKKESFPLTVTSAQKNPTAFYLCASATGGGTGLTQYFGPGTRLLVL.

The chain couples TRBV6-5 to TRBJ2-5; TRBD1 agrees at 9 bases. V lost 4 bases, J lost 8 bases, and 14 bases stayed unmatched. Germline values: CDR1 MNHEY, CDR2 SVGAGI. This CDR3 has 16 residues. The CDR3 DNA sequence: TGTGCCAGCAGTTCGTCCCGGGACAGGGTCAGGGAAACCCAGTACTTC. It specifies CASSSSRDRVRETQYF.

The V call is TRBV7-6, the J call TRBJ2-3; D remains ambiguous. Trimming took 4 bases from V and 6 from J, leaving 8 bases between them. The germline V gene has CDR1 SGHVS and CDR2 FNYEAQ. The CDR3 totals 12 residues. CDR3 sequence reads: CASSSRVDTQYF. CDR3 coding DNA: TGTGCCAGCAGCTCCCGTGTGGATACGCAGTATTTT.

The gene calls are TRBV7-2 and TRBJ2-5, with a possible D match to TRBD2 (6 bases). Germline CDR1 SGHTA, CDR2 FQGNSA. The length of the CDR3 is 15 residues. Between the trimmed V and J ends, which lost 1 base and 5 bases, there was a span of 14 bases. CDR3 sequence (DNA): TGTGCCAGCAGCTTAGGAGCAGCGGGTACGGAGACCCAGTACTTC. Protein: CASSLGAAGTETQYF.

The V gene is TRBV12-3 or TRBV12-4, the J gene TRBJ2-4, with D tentatively TRBD1 (6 bases). This CDR3 is 13 amino acids long. V lost 8 bases to trimming and J lost 5 bases, with 13 bases between them. The CDR3 is CASHQGQENIQYF. In nucleotides, the CDR3 is TGTGCCAGCCATCAGGGGCAGGAAAACATTCAGTACTTC.